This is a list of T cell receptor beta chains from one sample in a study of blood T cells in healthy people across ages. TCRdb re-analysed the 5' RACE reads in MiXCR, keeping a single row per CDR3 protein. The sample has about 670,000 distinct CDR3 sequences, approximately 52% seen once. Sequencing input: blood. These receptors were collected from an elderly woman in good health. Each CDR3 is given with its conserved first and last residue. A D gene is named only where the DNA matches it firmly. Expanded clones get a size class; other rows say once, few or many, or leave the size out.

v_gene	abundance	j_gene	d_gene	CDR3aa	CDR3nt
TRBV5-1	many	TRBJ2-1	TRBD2	CASKLAARYNEQFF	TGCGCCAGCAAGCTAGCGGCTCGCTACAATGAGCAGTTCTTC
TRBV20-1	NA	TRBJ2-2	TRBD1	CSASGRQGAVGELFF	TGCAGTGCTAGTGGTCGACAGGGGGCGGTCGGGGAGCTGTTTTTT
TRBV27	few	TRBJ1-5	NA	CASSLRPNQPQHF	TGTGCCAGCAGTTTACGCCCCAATCAGCCCCAGCATTTT
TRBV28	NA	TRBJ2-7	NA	CASVSERPRVESSYNEQYF	TGTGCCAGCGTTTCCGAGCGGCCAAGGGTCGAAAGCTCCTACAATGAGCAGTACTTC
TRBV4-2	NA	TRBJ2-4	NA	CASSQDLWGGRDIQYF	TGTGCCAGCAGCCAAGATCTGTGGGGGGGCCGAGACATTCAGTACTTC
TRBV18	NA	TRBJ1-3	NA	CASSPLVEAAGNTVYF	TGTGCCAGCTCACCACTTGTAGAGGCGGCTGGAAACACCGTATATTTT
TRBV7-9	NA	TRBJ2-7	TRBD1	CASSHRTGGSEQYF	TGTGCCAGCAGTCATAGGACAGGGGGCAGCGAGCAGTACTTC
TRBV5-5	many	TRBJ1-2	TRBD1	CASSWGGQGEYGYTF	TGTGCCAGCAGCTGGGGGGGACAGGGAGAATATGGCTACACCTTC
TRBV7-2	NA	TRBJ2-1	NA	CATAANSYNEQFF	TGTGCCACAGCGGCAAACTCCTACAATGAGCAGTTCTTC
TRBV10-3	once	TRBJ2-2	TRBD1	CATSPSPGQMFYGNTGELFF	TGTGCCACCAGTCCATCTCCGGGACAGATGTTTTATGGGAACACCGGGGAGCTGTTTTTT
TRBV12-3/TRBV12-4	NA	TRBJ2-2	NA	CASSLRRAGELFF	TGTGCCAGCAGTTTAAGGCGGGCCGGGGAGCTGTTTTTT
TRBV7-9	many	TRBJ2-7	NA	CASSLDGPYEQYF	TGTGCCAGCAGCTTAGACGGTCCCTACGAGCAGTACTTC
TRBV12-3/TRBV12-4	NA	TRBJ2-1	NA	CASRKVQSSYNEQFF	TGTGCCAGCAGAAAAGTACAAAGCTCCTACAATGAGCAGTTCTTC
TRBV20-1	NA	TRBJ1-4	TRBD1	CSAQDRGEKLFF	TGCAGTGCCCAGGACAGGGGTGAAAAACTGTTTTTT
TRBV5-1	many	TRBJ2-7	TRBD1	CASRGTGYEQYF	TGCGCCAGCAGAGGGACAGGCTACGAGCAGTACTTC
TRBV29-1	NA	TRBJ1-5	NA	CSARLHGGQPQHF	TGCAGCGCCCGACTCCACGGGGGTCAGCCCCAGCATTTT
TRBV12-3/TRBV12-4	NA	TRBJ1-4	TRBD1	CASRPTGATNEKLFF	TGTGCCAGCAGGCCCACAGGGGCAACTAATGAAAAACTGTTTTTT
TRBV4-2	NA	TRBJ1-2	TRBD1	CASSQDRDSNYGYTF	TGTGCCAGCAGCCAAGATAGGGACAGTAACTATGGCTACACCTTC
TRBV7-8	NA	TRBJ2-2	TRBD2	CASSARTSGNTGELFF	TGTGCCAGCAGCGCTCGGACTAGCGGAAACACCGGGGAGCTGTTTTTT
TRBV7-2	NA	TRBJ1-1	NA	CASSYAANTEAFF	TGTGCCAGCAGCTATGCGGCGAACACTGAAGCTTTCTTT
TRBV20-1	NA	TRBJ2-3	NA	CSARGTGTDTQYF	TGCAGTGCTCGGGGGACAGGCACAGATACGCAGTATTTT
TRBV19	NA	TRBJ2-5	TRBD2	CASSIKRDWETQYF	TGTGCCAGTAGTATCAAGCGGGACTGGGAGACCCAGTACTTC
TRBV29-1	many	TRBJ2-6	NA	CSVEGGSPGANVLTF	TGCAGCGTTGAAGGCGGATCCCCTGGGGCCAACGTCCTGACTTTC
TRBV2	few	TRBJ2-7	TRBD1	CASRLTRTGWENEQYF	TGTGCCAGCCGACTAACTCGGACAGGTTGGGAGAACGAGCAGTACTTC
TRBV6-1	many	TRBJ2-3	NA	CASSEQGDTQYF	TGTGCCAGCAGTGAACAGGGAGATACGCAGTATTTT
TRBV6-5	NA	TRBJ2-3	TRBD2	CASKASGVDTQYF	TGTGCCAGCAAGGCTAGCGGGGTCGATACGCAGTATTTT
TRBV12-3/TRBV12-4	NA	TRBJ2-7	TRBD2	CASSGLAGTYEQYF	TGTGCCAGCAGCGGACTAGCGGGGACCTACGAGCAGTACTTC
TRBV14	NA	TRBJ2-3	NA	CASSQGIRADTQYF	TGTGCCAGCAGCCAAGGCATTCGGGCAGATACGCAGTATTTT
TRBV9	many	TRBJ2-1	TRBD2	CASSVVGTISYNEQFF	TGTGCCAGCAGCGTAGTGGGGACTATCTCCTACAATGAGCAGTTCTTC
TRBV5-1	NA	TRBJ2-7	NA	CASMLSGYYNEQYF	TGCGCCAGCATGCTTAGCGGATACTACAATGAGCAGTACTTC
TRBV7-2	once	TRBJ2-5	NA	CASSPGTARPETQYF	TGTGCCAGCAGCCCGGGGACCGCCCGCCCGGAGACCCAGTACTTC
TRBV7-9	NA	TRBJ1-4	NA	CASSLFWGEKLFF	TGTGCCAGCAGCTTATTCTGGGGCGAAAAACTGTTTTTT
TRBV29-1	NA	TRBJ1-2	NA	CSVEPQENDYTF	TGCAGCGTTGAGCCCCAGGAAAATGACTACACCTTC
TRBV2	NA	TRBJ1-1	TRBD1	CASRHDRGNTEAFF	TGTGCCAGCAGGCACGACAGGGGGAACACTGAAGCTTTCTTT
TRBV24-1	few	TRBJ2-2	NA	CATSVSAGYTGELFF	TGTGCCACCAGTGTTTCGGCAGGCTACACCGGGGAGCTGTTTTTT
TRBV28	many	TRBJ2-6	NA	CASSRTTVRANVLTF	TGTGCCAGCAGTCGGACGACAGTAAGGGCCAACGTCCTGACTTTC
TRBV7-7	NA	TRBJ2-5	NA	CASSTRGETQYF	TGTGCTAGCAGCACTAGGGGAGAGACCCAGTACTTC
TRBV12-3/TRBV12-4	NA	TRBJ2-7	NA	CASSHEVSYEQYF	TGTGCCAGCAGCCACGAGGTCTCCTACGAGCAGTACTTC
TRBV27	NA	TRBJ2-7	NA	CASSAGSSSYNEQYF	TGTGCCAGCAGTGCAGGTTCAAGCTCCTACAATGAGCAGTACTTC
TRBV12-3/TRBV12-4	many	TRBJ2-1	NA	CASSLALSDRSLNEQFF	TGTGCCAGCAGTTTAGCGCTAAGCGATCGCAGTTTAAATGAGCAGTTCTTC
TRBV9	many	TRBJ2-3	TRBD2	CASSLRGISGGIRSITDTQYF	TGTGCCAGCAGTCTGAGGGGAATAAGCGGGGGGATTCGTTCCATCACAGATACGCAGTATTTT
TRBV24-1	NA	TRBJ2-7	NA	CATSAPGPYNEQYF	TGTGCCACCAGTGCCCCGGGACCCTACAATGAGCAGTACTTC
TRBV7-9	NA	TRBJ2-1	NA	CASREQAGSYNEQFF	TGTGCCAGCAGGGAGCAAGCGGGCTCCTACAATGAGCAGTTCTTC
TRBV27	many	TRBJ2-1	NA	CASSSGTPDYNEQFF	TGTGCCAGCAGTTCCGGGACGCCGGACTACAATGAGCAGTTCTTC
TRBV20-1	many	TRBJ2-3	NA	CSASGTQYF	TGCAGTGCTAGCGGTACGCAGTATTTT
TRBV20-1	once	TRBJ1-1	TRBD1	CKRTGTNTEAFF	TGCAAACGGACAGGGACGAACACTGAAGCTTTCTTT
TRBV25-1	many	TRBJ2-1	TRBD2	CASSRSGSPNEQFF	TGTGCCAGCAGTCGAAGCGGGAGCCCAAATGAGCAGTTCTTC
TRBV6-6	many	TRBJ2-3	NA	CASRDFLSSTDTQYF	TGTGCCAGCAGGGACTTCCTTTCTAGCACAGATACGCAGTATTTT
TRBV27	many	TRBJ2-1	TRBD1	CASSLLETGGNEQFF	TGTGCCAGCAGTCTCCTGGAGACAGGGGGCAATGAGCAGTTCTTC
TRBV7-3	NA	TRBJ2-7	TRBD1	CASSFLTGERGEQYF	TGTGCCAGCAGCTTCCTGACAGGGGAAAGGGGCGAGCAGTACTTC
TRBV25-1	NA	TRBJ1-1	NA	CASSEAGGMITEAFF	TGTGCCAGCAGTGAAGCGGGGGGCATGATAACTGAAGCTTTCTTT
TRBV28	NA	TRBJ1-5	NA	CASLRRGPQYSNQPQHF	TGTGCCAGCCTTAGAAGGGGACCCCAATATAGCAATCAGCCCCAGCATTTT
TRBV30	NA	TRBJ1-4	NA	CAWSPGGGAGEKLFF	TGTGCCTGGAGTCCCGGGGGGGGCGCGGGAGAAAAACTGTTTTTT